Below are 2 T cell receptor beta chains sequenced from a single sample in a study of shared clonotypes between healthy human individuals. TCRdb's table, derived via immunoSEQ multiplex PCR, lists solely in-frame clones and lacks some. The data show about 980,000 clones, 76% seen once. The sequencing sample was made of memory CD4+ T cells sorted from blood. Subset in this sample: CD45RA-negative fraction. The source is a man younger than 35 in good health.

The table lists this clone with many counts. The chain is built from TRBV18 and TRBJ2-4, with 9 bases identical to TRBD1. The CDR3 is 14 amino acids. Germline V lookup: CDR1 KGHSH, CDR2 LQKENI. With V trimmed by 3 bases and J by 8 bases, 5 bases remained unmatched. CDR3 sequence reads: CASSPTGGADIQYF. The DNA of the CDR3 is TGTGCCAGCTCACCCACAGGGGGCGCGGACATTCAGTACTTC.

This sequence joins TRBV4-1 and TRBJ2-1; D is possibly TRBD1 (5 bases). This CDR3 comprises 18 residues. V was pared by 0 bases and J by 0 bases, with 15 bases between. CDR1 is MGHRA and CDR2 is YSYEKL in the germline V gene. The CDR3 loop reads CASSQDPPDTSSYNEQFF. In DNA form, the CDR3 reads TGCGCCAGCAGCCAAGATCCCCCGGACACGAGCTCCTACAATGAGCAGTTCTTC.